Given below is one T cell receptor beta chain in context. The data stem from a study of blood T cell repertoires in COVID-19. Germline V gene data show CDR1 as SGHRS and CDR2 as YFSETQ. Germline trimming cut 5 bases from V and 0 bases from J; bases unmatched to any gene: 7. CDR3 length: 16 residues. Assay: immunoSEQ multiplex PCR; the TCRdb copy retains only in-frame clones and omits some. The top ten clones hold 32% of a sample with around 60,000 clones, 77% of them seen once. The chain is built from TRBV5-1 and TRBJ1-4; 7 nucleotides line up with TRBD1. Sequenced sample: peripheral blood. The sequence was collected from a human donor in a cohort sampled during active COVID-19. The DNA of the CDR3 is TGCGCCAGCAGGAGGGGACAGACTGCAACTAATGAAAAACTGTTTTTT. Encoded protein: CASRRGQTATNEKLFF.